The 19 T cell receptor beta chains below all came from one sample that was sequenced in a study of graft-versus-host responses after intestinal transplantation. Only in-frame clones appear in the TCRdb table, and some are missing; sequencing was by immunoSEQ multiplex PCR. The sample gives around 6,700 clones, about a fifth of which show up once; 5% to 6.5% is in the top ten. The sequences come from alloreactive CD4+ T cells from a mixed lymphocyte reaction culture, collected before transplantation. This sample's subset: CFSE-low proliferating T cells sorted from approximately 6-day pre-transplant mixed lymphocyte reaction (GvH or HvG direction). The receptor set was obtained from a human patient who was an organ donor for intestinal transplantation.

J is TRBJ2-7 and V is TRBV7-9; no definite D call. The CDR3 totals 13 residues. The germline V gene has CDR1 SEHNR and CDR2 FQNEAQ (reference sequence). V gave up 2 bases and J gave up 6 bases, with 11 bases separating them. CDR3 loop: CASSLRWPGEQYF. In DNA, the CDR3 is TGTGCCAGCAGCTTAAGGTGGCCCGGCGAGCAGTACTTC.

This clone was detected a few times. The chain employs TRBV7-2 and TRBJ2-7, with 8 bases identical to TRBD1. The germline V gene encodes CDR1 SGHTA and CDR2 FQGNSA. This CDR3 comprises 15 residues. V lost 5 bases and J lost 3; bases outside the gene matches: 9. The CDR3 DNA sequence: TGTGCCAGCAGCCAGACAGGGGCGTTCTACTACGAGCAGTACTTC. Translation: CASSQTGAFYYEQYF.

The CDR3 here is CASSMGGRDQPQHF. For the CDR3, the DNA is TGTGCCAGTAGTATGGGAGGGCGGGATCAGCCCCAGCATTTT. The V gene is TRBV19, the J gene TRBJ1-5; D unresolved. CDR3 length equals 14 residues. V was pared by 3 bases and J by 5 bases, with 11 bases between. The germline CDR1 and CDR2 sequences are LNHDA and SQIVND (reference sequence).

This clone is categorized as medium-sized. The chain has TRBV9 and TRBJ1-1; D uncertain. Trimming stripped 4 bases from V and 0 bases from J, with 10 bases between. The CDR3 has 14 amino acids. Germline CDR1 SGDLS, CDR2 YYNGEE. The CDR3: CASSFAPMNTEAFF. The CDR3 DNA sequence: TGTGCCAGCAGCTTCGCCCCGATGAACACTGAAGCTTTCTTT.

The V gene is TRBV5-8, the J gene TRBJ2-1; maybe TRBD2 (6 bases). V was pared by 4 bases and J by 3 bases, with 11 bases between. Germline V gene sequence: CDR1 SGHTS, CDR2 YDEGEE. This CDR3 has 14 residues. DNA of the CDR3: TGTGCCAGCAGCCAAGAGGGACTCTACAATGAGCAGTTCTTC. Its protein is CASSQEGLYNEQFF.

As regards this clone: A much more abundant neighbour one base away suggests this may be a read error. J is TRBJ2-7 and V is TRBV5-6; D is undetermined. The CDR3 has 14 amino acids. Trimming cost V 0 bases and J 2 bases, with 9 bases left between them. From germline, CDR1 is SGHDT and CDR2 YYEEEE. The CDR3: CASSLAGVTYEQYF. CDR3 DNA sequence: TGTGCCAGCAGCTTGGCGGGTGTTACCTACGAGCAGTACTTC.

This clone has more than one count but fewer than ten. The rearrangement links TRBV9 to TRBJ2-1; unclear D gene. CDR1 is SGDLS, CDR2 YYNGEE, per germline. This CDR3 has 15 residues. Between the trimmed V and J ends, which lost 0 bases and 0 bases, there was a span of 7 bases. CDR3 protein: CASSVGPSSYNEQFF. The CDR3 DNA sequence: TGTGCCAGCAGCGTAGGGCCGAGCTCCTACAATGAGCAGTTCTTC.

This clone turned up a few times. A read error may account for a junction end that differs from germline. V and J are TRBV5-8 and TRBJ2-1; tentative D call: TRBD1 (6 bases). Per germline, CDR1 SGHTS and CDR2 YDEGEE. This CDR3 has 15 residues. The CDR3 DNA follows: TGCGCCAGCAGCCATGGGACAAACATCTACAATGAGCAGTTCTTC. This codes for CASSHGTNIYNEQFF.

V usage is TRBV6-5 and J usage is TRBJ2-7; D not certain. This CDR3 comprises 12 residues. Trimming took 7 bases from V and 0 from J, leaving 7 bases between them. Per germline, CDR1 MNHEY and CDR2 SVGAGI. The CDR3 nucleotides are TGTGCCAGCATGGGCCCCTCCTACGAGCAGTACTTC. It yields the protein CASMGPSYEQYF.

This clone was picked up a small number of times. The chain couples TRBV5-4 to TRBJ2-3; no clear D. Germline-derived CDR1 and CDR2 are SGHNT and YYREEE (reference sequence). The CDR3 is 15 residues long. Trimming took 0 bases from V and 1 from J, leaving 9 bases between them. CDR3 DNA sequence: TGTGCCAGCAGCTTGGATTTCCAGGGCACAGATACGCAGTATTTT. This sequence encodes CASSLDFQGTDTQYF. Full variable domain (missing parts from reference TRBV5-4 and TRBJ2-3): ETGVTQSPTHLIKTRGQQVTLRCSSQSGHNTVSWYQQALGQGPQFIFQYYREEENGRGNFPPRFSGLQFPNYSSELNVNALELDDSALYLCASSLDFQGTDTQYFGPGTRLTVL.

V is TRBV4-2 and J is TRBJ2-3, with D unresolved. The germline V gene encodes CDR1 LGHNA and CDR2 YNFKEQ. Trimming cost V 4 bases and J 2 bases, with 13 bases left between them. The CDR3 consists of 15 residues. The CDR3 sequence is CASSLRLYLTDTQYF. CDR3 sequence (DNA): TGTGCCAGCAGCCTACGACTTTACCTCACAGATACGCAGTATTTT.

The J gene is TRBJ1-5, the V gene TRBV10-3; no reliable D call. The CDR3 is made up of 14 amino acids. Trimming removed 0 bases at V and 13 bases at J, with 16 bases between. Germline V gene sequence: CDR1 ENHRY, CDR2 SYGVKD. The CDR3 nucleotides read TGTGCCATCAGTGAGTCGGGAGCCCCCCCTACGCAGCATTTT. Protein: CAISESGAPPTQHF.

This clone was seen more than once but under ten times. The V gene is TRBV6-6, the J gene TRBJ2-7; D might be TRBD1 (6 bases). The germline CDR1 and CDR2 sequences are MNHNY and SVGAGI (reference sequence). The length of the CDR3 is 15 residues. V lost 2 bases to trimming and J lost 6 bases, with 17 bases between them. This CDR3 is CASSYGYLGALEQYF. The CDR3 coding sequence is TGTGCCAGCAGTTACGGGTACTTGGGGGCTCTCGAGCAGTACTTC.

The chain links TRBV10-3 to TRBJ1-2; tentatively, D is TRBD1 (5 bases). The V end was cut by 0 bases, the J end by 8 bases, with 16 bases between. From germline, CDR1 is ENHRY and CDR2 SYGVKD. CDR3 length: 15 residues. The CDR3 here is CAISESRGTMGGYTF. The CDR3 nucleotides are TGTGCCATCAGTGAGTCTCGGGGGACTATGGGAGGCTACACCTTC.

The chain carries TRBV7-2 and TRBJ1-6; D is unclear. This CDR3 contains 12 residues. With 3 bases removed from V and 9 bases from J, the gap between germline ends came to 6 bases. Per germline, CDR1 SGHTA and CDR2 FQGNSA. Here the CDR3 reads CASSFSRSPLHF. The CDR3 DNA is TGTGCCAGCAGCTTTAGTCGTTCACCCCTCCACTTT.

This clone has only a few counts. The J gene is TRBJ2-1, the V gene TRBV4-1, with unresolved D. V shed 4 bases and J shed 7 bases, with 11 bases lying between them. CDR1 is MGHRA, CDR2 YSYEKL, per germline. The CDR3 sequence is 13 residues long. The CDR3 loop reads CASSLSLGNEQFF. The CDR3 nucleotides are TGCGCCAGCAGCCTTAGTCTGGGGAATGAGCAGTTCTTC.

The chain has TRBV4-2 and TRBJ2-2; 11 bases line up with TRBD2. The CDR3 runs to 16 residues. V shed 5 bases, J shed 7 bases, and the junction held 9 bases outside the gene matches. CDR1 and CDR2 (germline): LGHNA, YNFKEQ. The CDR3 DNA follows: TGTGCCAGCAGCTTGGTAGCGGGGGGGCCTGGCGGGGAGCTGTTTTTT. The encoded protein is CASSLVAGGPGGELFF.

Turning to this clone: A junction boundary mismatches the germline segment, possibly from a read error. This sequence joins TRBV19 and TRBJ1-6; weak D call: TRBD1 (6 bases). CDR3 size: 15 residues. The germline CDR1 and CDR2 sequences are LNHDA and SQIVND (reference sequence). The CDR3 reads CASSMGPGVGSPLHF. The CDR3, as DNA: TGCGCCAGTAGTATGGGTCCAGGGGTAGGTTCACCCCTCCACTTT.

V gene TRBV6-5 combines with J gene TRBJ2-3; D unresolved. The CDR3 is made up of 14 amino acids. Between the trimmed V and J ends, which lost 4 bases and 0 bases, there was a span of 8 bases. The germline gives CDR1 MNHEY, CDR2 SVGAGI. CDR3 sequence (DNA): TGTGCCAGCAGTTTAGGCCCTAGCACAGATACGCAGTATTTT. Its protein is CASSLGPSTDTQYF.